The following is a T cell receptor beta chain sequence with its context. Its antigen is as yet unknown. The entry originates in a study of graft-versus-host responses after intestinal transplantation. Study-wide background: Multivisceral, liver-intestinal, or isolated intestinal transplants were received by the recipients. All recipients got anti-thymocyte globulin induction, then tacrolimus and steroids for around three years. Study results and caveats: Patients who carried graft-donor T cell macrochimerism also had high graft-versus-host to host-versus-graft clonal ratios in their allografts.

Between the trimmed V and J ends, which lost 0 bases and 4 bases, there was a span of 4 bases. CDR1 is MGHRA and CDR2 is YSYEKL in the germline V gene. This CDR3 region has 13 residues. TCRdb keeps only in-frame clones here, not all; method: immunoSEQ multiplex PCR. The data show just over 15,000 clones, 87% seen once. Post-transplant marrow derived from the posterior iliac crest or another site. This chain joins TRBV4-1 and TRBJ1-5; D unclear. This clonotype was obtained from a human patient who received an intestinal transplant, so some T cells may come from the graft donor. The input for sequencing was bone marrow, taken approximately 130 days after intestinal transplantation. CDR3 protein: CASSQERNQPQHF. CDR3 in DNA: TGCGCCAGCAGCCAAGAGAGAAATCAGCCCCAGCATTTT.